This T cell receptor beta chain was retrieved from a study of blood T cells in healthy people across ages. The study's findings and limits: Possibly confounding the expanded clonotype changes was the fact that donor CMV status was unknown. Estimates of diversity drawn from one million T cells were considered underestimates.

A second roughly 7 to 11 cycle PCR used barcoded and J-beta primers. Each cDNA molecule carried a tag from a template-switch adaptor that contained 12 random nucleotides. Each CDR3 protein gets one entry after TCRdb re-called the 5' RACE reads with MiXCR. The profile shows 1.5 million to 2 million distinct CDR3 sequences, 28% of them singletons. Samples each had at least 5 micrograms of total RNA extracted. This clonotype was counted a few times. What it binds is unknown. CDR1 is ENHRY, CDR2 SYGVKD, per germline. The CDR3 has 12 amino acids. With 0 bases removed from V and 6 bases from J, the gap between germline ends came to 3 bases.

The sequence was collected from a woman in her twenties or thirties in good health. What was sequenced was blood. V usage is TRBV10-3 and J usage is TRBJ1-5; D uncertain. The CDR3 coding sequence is TGTGCCATCAGTGAGTCGACTCAGCCCCAGCATTTT. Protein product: CAISESTQPQHF.